This note documents a single T cell receptor beta chain sequence. Its antigen is currently unknown. This sample is drawn from a study of regulatory T cells in long-lasting Graves disease. Findings and caveats of the study: Favoring TRBV28, TRBJ1-2 and TRBJ2-5 was a feature seen in persistent disease.

Sample time point: newly diagnosed GD, antithyroid drugs for less than 3 months. The TCR library was made from RNA extracted from PBMCs. The V gene's germline CDR1 is MNHEY and CDR2 SVGAGI. The V and J ends lost 4 bases and 6 bases, in that order; junction bases with no gene match: 8. CDR3 length: 16 amino acids. Researchers made TCR beta libraries by using iRepertoire HTBI primers and running Arm-PCR on CDR3 regions. TCRdb recomputed calls from the multiplex PCR reads with MiXCR, one row per CDR3 protein. Of roughly 500,000 distinct CDR3 sequences listed, approximately 13% are singletons. These data were likewise used in another study, on T cells in Graves' hyperthyroidism and ophthalmopathy.

This specimen consisted of peripheral blood mononuclear cells (PBMCs), obtained at new diagnosis, from a patient treated with antithyroid drugs. The sequence derives from a man aged 30-40 years with Graves disease. This chain joins TRBV6-5 and TRBJ2-1; the match to TRBD2 covers 11 bases. The CDR3 DNA is TGTGCCAGCAGTTCCTGGACTAGCGGGTTGATCAATGAGCAGTTCTTC. It specifies CASSSWTSGLINEQFF.